This entry lists 17 T cell receptor beta chains sequenced from one sample in a study of T cell repertoires in cytomegalovirus infection. No antigens are known for them. Using its own MiXCR run on the reads, TCRdb lists one record per CDR3 protein. This repertoire shows 650,000 to 900,000 distinct CDR3 sequences, just under 30% found once; its top ten account for about an eighth. The input for sequencing was cultured CD8+ T cells from PBMCs, taken from culture after CMV antigen stimulation. These TCRs come from a human donor in good health (CMV status not recorded). Some clones in this sample may be carry-over from other donors' samples.

The rearrangement uses TRBV7-9 and TRBJ2-5, with no clear D. The CDR3 has 14 amino acids. Trimming removed 1 base at V and 9 bases at J, with 15 bases between. In germline, CDR1 is SEHNR, CDR2 FQNEAQ (reference sequence). The CDR3 region has the DNA TGTGCCAGCAGCTTAGGTCCGCAAAACTTGGCCCAGTACTTC. It codes for CASSLGPQNLAQYF.

The chain couples TRBV12-3 or TRBV12-4 to TRBJ2-1; 10 bases match TRBD2. The length of the CDR3 is 15 residues. V dropped 3 bases and J dropped 5; count of bases not matched to a gene: 4. The CDR3 reads CASSFALAGNNEQFF. CDR3 DNA: TGTGCCAGCAGTTTCGCACTAGCGGGGAACAATGAGCAGTTCTTC.

The rearrangement links TRBV28 to TRBJ1-1; the D gene is possibly TRBD1 (5 bases). V lost 6 bases to trimming and J lost 5 bases, with 19 bases between them. This CDR3 is 15 amino acids long. Germline V gene sequence: CDR1 MDHEN, CDR2 SYDVKM. CDR3 sequence: CASSLRSGGKTEAFF. DNA for the CDR3: TGTGCCAGCAGCCTTCGTAGTGGGGGAAAAACTGAAGCTTTCTTT.

This clonotype turned up a few times. This chain connects TRBV27 to TRBJ1-5, with D possibly matching TRBD1 (6 bases). The CDR3 is 15 residues long. V was pared by 2 bases and J by 3 bases, with 11 bases between. CDR1 is MNHEY, CDR2 SMNVEV, per germline (reference sequence). Written as DNA, the CDR3 is TGTGCCAGCAGTTTAGGGGGGGCGGTCAATCAGCCCCAGCATTTT. Protein product: CASSLGGAVNQPQHF.

To note about this clonotype: A much larger clone lies a single base off, so this may be a read error. This chain's CDR3 is CASNLGTSGGGEQFF. The CDR3 nucleotides are TGTGCCAGCAACTTAGGGACTAGCGGGGGGGGTGAGCAGTTCTTC. The genes are TRBV7-2 and TRBJ2-1, with TRBD2 matching over 16 bases. The CDR3 spans 15 residues. Germline V lookup: CDR1 SGHTA, CDR2 FQGNSA.

The CDR3 protein is CASRSPRDSENEKLFF. The CDR3 bases are TGTGCCAGCAGATCCCCCCGGGACAGTGAGAATGAAAAACTGTTTTTT. The chain uses TRBV2 and TRBJ1-4, with TRBD1 identical over 7 bases. From germline, CDR1 is SNHLY and CDR2 FYNNEI. V was clipped by 6 bases and J by 5 bases; unmatched bases: 12. CDR3 length: 16 residues.

The chain uses TRBV19 and TRBJ2-2; D ambiguous. This CDR3 has 15 residues. Germline lookup yields CDR1 LNHDA and CDR2 SQIVND (reference sequence). The germline V and J ends were trimmed by 1 base and 7 bases, with 13 bases remaining between them. This CDR3 reads CASSIGRYRHGELFF. CDR3 in DNA: TGTGCCAGTAGTATAGGCAGATACCGTCACGGGGAGCTGTTTTTT.

This clonotype came up many times. The V gene is TRBV10-3, the J gene TRBJ2-1, with D perhaps matching TRBD2 (5 bases). CDR3 length: 15 residues. Germline V lookup: CDR1 ENHRY, CDR2 SYGVKD. Trimming removed 0 bases at V and 0 bases at J, with 6 bases between. DNA for the CDR3: TGTGCCATCAGTGAGTCAACTAGCTCCTACAATGAGCAGTTCTTC. Its protein product is CAISESTSSYNEQFF.

The chain recombines TRBV14 with TRBJ2-1; D unresolved. This CDR3 contains 13 residues. The V end was cut by 4 bases, the J end by 9 bases, with 13 bases between. Germline assignment: CDR1 SGHDN and CDR2 FVKESK. CDR3 in DNA: TGTGCCAGCAGCCCCGGGCGGACCGGTGAGCAGTTCTTC. Amino acid sequence: CASSPGRTGEQFF. Full variable domain (outside the CDR3, taken from reference TRBV14 and TRBJ2-1): EAGVTQFPSHSVIEKGQTVTLRCDPISGHDNLYWYRRVMGKEIKFLLHFVKESKQDESGMPNNRFLAERTGGTYSTLKVQPAELEDSGVYFCASSPGRTGEQFFGPGTRLTVL.

This clonotype came up many times. The chain links TRBV19 to TRBJ1-5; D unresolved. Trimming took off 4 bases at V and 11 bases at J, with 18 bases between the two ends. In germline, CDR1 is LNHDA, CDR2 SQIVND (reference sequence). CDR3 length equals 14 residues. The CDR3 coding sequence is TGTGCCAGTAGTAGGAACCCCGGGATAGAAACCCAGCATTTT. This translates into CASSRNPGIETQHF.

The V and J genes are TRBV2 and TRBJ2-2; 12 bases line up with TRBD2. Germline-derived CDR1 and CDR2 are SNHLY and FYNNEI. The CDR3 extends over 18 amino acids. J was trimmed by 4 bases and V by 3 bases; bases with no gene match: 9. The CDR3 bases are TGTGCCAGCAGTGACCCCCCACTAGCGGGGGGCCTCACCGGGGAGCTGTTTTTT. As protein: CASSDPPLAGGLTGELFF.

This clonotype was picked up a small number of times. This sequence joins TRBV4-1 and TRBJ1-1, with 7 bases lining up with TRBD1. V lost 6 bases and J lost 5; bases outside the gene matches: 9. CDR1 is MGHRA, CDR2 YSYEKL, per germline. CDR3 length: 14 amino acids. The CDR3 DNA sequence: TGCGCCAGCAGACTGACAGGGAGGGGTACTGAAGCTTTCTTT. It codes for CASRLTGRGTEAFF.

This clonotype occurred a few times. The J gene is TRBJ1-5, the V gene TRBV10-2, with 9 bases identical to TRBD1. The CDR3 totals 15 residues. CDR1 is WSHSY and CDR2 is SAAADI in the germline V gene. V gave up 6 bases and J gave up 5 bases; unmatched junction bases: 8. The DNA of the CDR3 is TGCGCCAGCAGGGACAGGGACAGGGAGGATCAGCCCCAGCATTTT. Its translation: CASRDRDREDQPQHF.

Ten or more counts support this clonotype. The chain employs TRBV7-6 and TRBJ1-4; a weak D match, TRBD1 (6 bases). With 5 bases removed from V and 8 bases from J, the gap between germline ends came to 18 bases. CDR1 SGHVS and CDR2 FNYEAQ come from the germline V gene. This CDR3 is built from 15 residues. The DNA of the CDR3 is TGTGCCAGCAGCGTCTCCGGGGGCAATTACGAAAAACTGTTTTTT. Translation: CASSVSGGNYEKLFF. Combining the CDR3 with reference TRBV7-6 and TRBJ1-4 gives the whole variable domain GAGVSQSPRYKVTKRGQDVALRCDPISGHVSLYWYRQALGQGPEFLTYFNYEAQQDKSGLPNDRFSAERPEGSISTLTIQRTEQRDSAMYRCASSVSGGNYEKLFFGSGTQLSVL.

CDR3 nucleotides: TGCAGTGCTAGGATCGGTGGGGACGTCCGGTACTTC. Residues: CSARIGGDVRYF. V and J are TRBV20-1 and TRBJ2-4; D tentatively fits TRBD1 or TRBD2 (5 bases each). CDR1 is DFQATT and CDR2 is SNEGSKA in the germline V gene (reference sequence). V gave up 3 bases and J gave up 15 bases, with 18 bases separating them. This CDR3 contains 12 residues.

V and J are TRBV2 and TRBJ2-2, with TRBD2 as a possible D gene (5 bases). Germline V gene data show CDR1 as SNHLY and CDR2 as FYNNEI. The V end was cut by 4 bases, the J end by 0 bases, with 6 bases between. This CDR3 contains 14 residues. The CDR3, as DNA: TGTGCCAGCAGTGCCGGGGCGAACACCGGGGAGCTGTTTTTT. The encoded protein is CASSAGANTGELFF. Full variable domain (rest looked up from reference TRBV2 and TRBJ2-2): EPEVTQTPSHQVTQMGQEVILRCVPISNHLYFYWYRQILGQKVEFLVSFYNNEISEKSEIFDDQFSVERPDGSNFTLKIRSTKLEDSAMYFCASSAGANTGELFFGEGSRLTVL.

This clonotype was seen a handful of times. This CDR3 is CASRPGTGGKGEAFF. CDR3 in DNA: TGTGCCAGCAGACCCGGGACAGGGGGGAAAGGTGAAGCTTTCTTT. This chain joins TRBV14 and TRBJ1-1; the match to TRBD1 covers 11 bases. V shed 6 bases, J shed 7 bases, and the junction held 10 bases outside the gene matches. The CDR3 loop spans 15 amino acids. Looked up from germline, CDR1 is SGHDN and CDR2 is FVKESK.